This T cell receptor (beta chain) was documented in a study of T cells after yellow fever vaccination (dated by TCRdb to about 2019). General notes on the study: The SMART-Seq v4 Ultra Low Input RNA kit was used to prepare libraries from fractions with low cell numbers. To follow T-cell clones before and after both primary and booster YFV17D yellow fever vaccination, bulk TCR alpha and beta repertoires underwent longitudinal sequencing. Two healthy male donors, one aged 18 to 29 and one aged 30 to 40 years, made up the cohort. Blood samples were taken at several timepoints before and after primary and secondary immunization, and bulk PBMC replicates and cell subsets were isolated. Overall study outcomes, separate from this receptor: The secondary T-cell response was found to be weaker but faster than the primary response, with a peak reached on day 5 rather than on day 15. A small share of clonotypes occurred in both CD4 and CD8 compartments, likely arising from convergent recombination. Most clones expanded after primary vaccination were re-detected after the booster (almost 97% of CD4 and around 88% of CD8), suggesting broad memory maintenance. Only two donors were included in the study, so the extent to which the findings can be generalized is limited. Because abundant contaminating clonotypes from the bulk population could be contained in FACS-sorted repertoires, computational filtering was required.

TCR cDNA was synthesized by 5'RACE template switching, through which a universal primer site and unique molecular identifiers were introduced. Priming for cDNA synthesis came from both the TCR alpha and TCR beta constant segments. Two PCR steps were used to amplify libraries, with sample barcodes and sequencing adapters being added in the second step. Sequencing of libraries was done on Illumina HiSeq 2500 (2x100 bp) or NovaSeq (2x150 bp). The source study handled its data this way. Demultiplexing of reads and collapsing into UMI consensus sequences were performed with MIGEC, and V(D)J alignment was carried out with MiXCR. Vaccine-responding clonotypes were identified with edgeR using replicate PBMC samples, with FDR below 0.01 and a log2 fold change above 5 up to day 15 being required. CD4 or CD8 identity was assigned to each bulk clonotype according to whether the clonotype was present at higher abundance in the sequenced CD4 repertoire or the sequenced CD8 repertoire. Clones were called with MiXCR by TCRdb after fastp trimmed the public reads at Q25, and only in-frame beta chains were retained. Entries that share a CDR3 protein sequence are merged under the most common genes and DNA. It is TCRdb's table, rather than the study itself, that gives the V and J calls and clone size. For this sample there are a few hundred thousand distinct CDR3 sequences; approximately 8% appear just once. Clones ranked in the top ten supply approximately 15% of the sample.

The germline V gene (reference sequence) sets CDR1 to DFQATT and CDR2 to SNEGSKA. The CDR3, from cysteine to phenylalanine, totals 15 residues. Kept here is only the CDR3 DNA, which spans 45 bases and is read in frame from base 1. V is reduced by 5 bases and J by 7 bases, leaving a spacing of 20 bases between them. The sample's treatment or condition label, decoded: live attenuated yellow fever vaccine strain. At each blood-draw timepoint, two biological replicates of bulk PBMCs were obtained. PBMCs were isolated from peripheral blood using a standard Ficoll-Paque protocol. RNA was extracted with TriZol from bulk PBMCs, CD4 and CD8 fractions, and dextramer-positive and dextramer-negative fractions. For this clonotype: Its antigen target is currently unknown. No much larger clone exists at a distance of one base, and base qualities are not known.

The V and J genes are TRBV20-1 and TRBJ1-4, and possibly TRBD1, on 5 matching bases. Source: PBMCs, taken approximately 47 days after the first yellow fever vaccination. The origin of this receptor is a man younger than 30 who received the YFV17D yellow fever vaccine. The CDR3 region has the sequence CSAGGGWGGGEKLFF. The sequenced DNA is TGCAGTGCTGGGGGGGGATGGGGAGGTGGTGAAAAACTGTTTTTT.